The clone carrying this TCR beta chain came up a few times. This sample was included in a study of identical twins. Using its own MiXCR run on the 5' RACE reads, TCRdb lists one record per CDR3 protein. The table includes 460,000 or so distinct CDR3 sequences, 12% to 15% detected once. This CDR3 is built from 16 residues. Germline CDR1 SGHRS, CDR2 YFSETQ. Trimming removed 0 bases at V and 3 bases at J, with 16 bases between. These data also featured in a second study, about yellow fever vaccine responses in identical twins.

This chain links TRBV5-1 with TRBJ2-7; maybe TRBD1 (6 bases). This TCR was recovered from a young woman in good health. Sequencing used CD4+ T cells sorted from blood. CDR3 region: CASSLEGHQDRYEQYF. The CDR3 DNA reads TGCGCCAGCAGCTTGGAGGGACACCAAGACCGCTACGAGCAGTACTTC.